This paragraph covers one T cell receptor (beta chain) sequence. These data come from a study of blood T cell repertoires in COVID-19. Study overall: The origin of the acute and convalescent COVID-19 samples was the United States, Italy and Spain.

Methods used by the authors: Counts of nucleated cells, estimated from reference gene primer amplification, were obtained. Assay: immunoSEQ multiplex PCR; the TCRdb copy retains only in-frame clones and omits some. The V and J calls and the clone size are those of that table, but D and trimming were determined from the DNA. Of about 140,000 clones in the sample, roughly 90% are singletons; the top ten hold approximately 10%. The TCR was taken from a man between 50 and 59 years old with active or convalescent COVID-19. Sequencing used peripheral blood.

The CDR3 loop reads CATSDHGSGRAYNEQFF. As DNA, the CDR3 is TGTGCCACCAGTGACCACGGTAGCGGGAGGGCCTACAATGAGCAGTTCTTC. V and J are TRBV24-1 and TRBJ2-1; 11 bases match TRBD2. In germline, CDR1 is KGHDR, CDR2 SFDVKD. This CDR3 comprises 17 residues. J was trimmed by 2 bases and V by 4 bases; bases with no gene match: 6.